In this sample, the clone carrying this T cell receptor beta chain turned up a few times. Its antigen remains unknown. This entry is derived from a study of regulatory T cells in long-lasting Graves disease. Points from the study as a whole: Peripheral blood, not thyroid tissue, was the sole material studied. Persistent disease preferred TRBV28, TRBJ1-2 and TRBJ2-5.

This CDR3 has 16 amino acids. In germline, CDR1 is SGHRS, CDR2 YFSETQ. V lost 0 bases and J 0 bases, leaving 13 bases between the germline ends. Through Arm-PCR of CDR3 regions and iRepertoire HTBI primers, TCR beta libraries were built. MiXCR was run by TCRdb on the multiplex PCR reads, yielding one entry per CDR3 protein. The sample carries 500,000 to 700,000 distinct CDR3 sequences, 15% to 20% recorded once. Time point meaning: newly diagnosed GD, antithyroid drugs for less than 3 months. The TCR library used RNA extracted from PBMCs. Another study also made use of these data, one on T cells in Graves' hyperthyroidism and ophthalmopathy.

J is TRBJ2-7 and V is TRBV5-1; tentatively, D is TRBD2 (5 bases). Material: peripheral blood mononuclear cells (PBMCs), obtained at new diagnosis, from a patient treated with antithyroid drugs. This TCR came from a woman aged 25 to 39 with Graves disease. The CDR3 loop is CASSLDPSRYSYEQYF. CDR3 DNA sequence: TGCGCCAGCAGCTTGGATCCTAGCAGATACTCCTACGAGCAGTACTTC. The complete variable domain, with remaining parts taken from reference TRBV5-1 and TRBJ2-7, reads KAGVTQTPRYLIKTRGQQVTLSCSPISGHRSVSWYQQTPGQGLQFLFEYFSETQRNKGNFPGRFSGRQFSNSRSEMNVSTLELGDSALYLCASSLDPSRYSYEQYFGPGTRLTVT.